A single sample gave rise to the 31 T cell receptor beta chains below, sequenced in a study of beta chain features in type 1 diabetes. Sequencing targeted expressed TCRB transcripts, as all isolated RNA had been reverse transcribed. Profiling relied on immunoSEQ multiplex PCR, and the TCRdb table lists in-frame clones only, not all of them. The sample includes 400,000 to 500,000 clones, approximately 15% of them seen just once. Sequencing input: naive CD4+ T cells from blood. These receptors were obtained from a man aged 30-40 years in good health.

The rearrangement links TRBV10-3 to TRBJ2-1; 8 bases are a match to TRBD1. This CDR3 is built from 15 residues. Trimming removed 5 bases from V and 2 bases from J; junction bases left unmatched: 5. Germline CDR1 ENHRY, CDR2 SYGVKD. DNA for the CDR3: TGTGCCATCAGTTCCGGACAGGGTCCCTACAATGAGCAGTTCTTC. Residues: CAISSGQGPYNEQFF.

This clone was detected only a few times. This sequence joins TRBV18 and TRBJ2-5; no firm D call. This CDR3 spans 13 amino acids. V gave up 3 bases and J gave up 5 bases, with 10 bases separating them. Looked up from germline, CDR1 is KGHSH and CDR2 is LQKENI. CDR3 DNA sequence: TGTGCCAGCTCACCCCGTTTAGACGAGACCCAGTACTTC. Translated, it gives CASSPRLDETQYF.

A few counts support this clone. The chain uses TRBV29-1 and TRBJ1-2; TRBD1 is a possible D gene (6 bases). Germline V CDR1 and CDR2: SQVTM, ANQGSEA. The CDR3 contains 12 residues. V was trimmed by 6 bases and J by 4 bases, leaving 12 bases between them. Written as DNA, the CDR3 is TGCAGCGTCGGGGGGGCATCCTATGGCTACACCTTC. Protein: CSVGGASYGYTF.

This clone was counted a few times. V is TRBV4-3 and J is TRBJ2-3, with 9 bases matching TRBD2. V gave up 3 bases and J gave up 1 base; unmatched junction bases: 5. The CDR3 is 16 amino acids. Germline V gene sequence: CDR1 LGHNA, CDR2 YSLEER. CDR3 loop: CASSHISGGRTDTQYF. In DNA form, the CDR3 reads TGCGCCAGCAGCCACATTAGCGGGGGACGCACAGATACGCAGTATTTT.

V and J are TRBV7-9 and TRBJ2-1; D ambiguous. V lost 5 bases and J lost 8, with 7 bases in between. Per germline, CDR1 SEHNR and CDR2 FQNEAQ (reference sequence). CDR3 size: 11 residues. Written as DNA, the CDR3 is TGTGCCAGCAGCCTCGTCTATGAGCAGTTCTTC. This translates into CASSLVYEQFF.

In its sample, this clone was seen many times. J is TRBJ2-7 and V is TRBV29-1; tentative D call: TRBD2 (5 bases). V was pared by 0 bases and J by 7 bases, with 7 bases between. There are 11 residues in the CDR3. Germline-derived CDR1 and CDR2 are SQVTM and ANQGSEA. The CDR3 protein is CSVEDRGEQYV. Written as DNA, the CDR3 is TGCAGCGTTGAAGATCGGGGAGAGCAGTACGTC.

This clone came up a few times. The chain couples TRBV9 to TRBJ2-1; weak D call: TRBD2 (6 bases). Germline values: CDR1 SGDLS, CDR2 YYNGEE. V was trimmed by 3 bases and J by 0 bases, leaving 10 bases between them. This CDR3 spans 15 amino acids. CDR3 loop: CASSAEGGSYNEQFF. CDR3 DNA sequence: TGTGCCAGCAGCGCCGAGGGAGGCTCCTACAATGAGCAGTTCTTC.

This clone was seen repeatedly, ten times or more. The CDR3 DNA reads as TGCGCCAGCAGGGCTGGGGCCAACGTCCTGACTTTC. Its translation: CASRAGANVLTF. This sequence joins TRBV5-1 and TRBJ2-6; D gene uncertain. The CDR3 length is 12 residues. V lost 5 bases, J lost 2 bases, and 2 bases lay in between. CDR1 is SGHRS, CDR2 YFSETQ, per germline.

The CDR3 DNA sequence: TGTGCCAGCAGCTTAGATAACGAGAATGCCTACGAGCAGTACGTC. It codes for CASSLDNENAYEQYV. The rearrangement uses TRBV11-2 and TRBJ2-7, with no clear D. In germline, CDR1 is SGHAT, CDR2 FQNNGV. Trimming took 0 bases from V and 2 from J, leaving 11 bases between them. The CDR3 loop spans 15 amino acids.

There are a few counts of this clone. V and J are TRBV9 and TRBJ1-2; D gene ambiguous. The germline V and J ends were trimmed by 0 bases and 1 base, with 7 bases remaining between them. This CDR3 has 14 residues. CDR1 SGDLS and CDR2 YYNGEE come from the germline V gene. CDR3 protein: CASSVGPDNYGYTF. The CDR3 DNA reads as TGTGCCAGCAGCGTAGGCCCCGATAACTATGGCTACACCTTC.

V usage is TRBV5-6 and J usage is TRBJ1-6, with unresolved D. The length of the CDR3 is 16 residues. In germline, CDR1 is SGHDT, CDR2 YYEEEE. The V end was cut by 4 bases, the J end by 6 bases, with 17 bases between. The CDR3 reads CASSEGHKGINSPLHF. The CDR3 DNA reads as TGTGCCAGCAGCGAGGGCCACAAAGGGATTAATTCACCCCTCCACTTT.

Of note for this clone: Other nucleotide sequences in the sample specify the same CDR3. This chain joins TRBV5-1 and TRBJ1-6; 9 bases agree with TRBD1. This CDR3 spans 14 amino acids. CDR1 and CDR2 from the germline V gene are SGHRS and YFSETQ. V trimming: 4 bases; J trimming: 7 bases; junction bases outside the gene matches: 3. The CDR3 sequence is CASSPGQGNSPLHF. The CDR3 DNA sequence: TGCGCCAGCAGCCCGGGACAGGGCAATTCACCCCTCCACTTT.

On this clone itself: The same CDR3 can be traced to other DNA sequences in this sample. CDR3 protein: CSASRNEQFF. CDR3 coding DNA: TGCAGTGCTAGTCGCAATGAGCAGTTCTTC. The chain carries TRBV20-1 and TRBJ2-1; D call uncertain. CDR3 length: 10 residues. Germline assignment: CDR1 DFQATT and CDR2 SNEGSKA (reference sequence). V lost 3 bases to trimming and J lost 6 bases, with 3 bases between them.

This chain links TRBV6-1 with TRBJ2-5; 8 bases map to TRBD1. The length of the CDR3 is 15 residues. Germline lookup yields CDR1 MNHNS and CDR2 SASEGT. J lost 1 base, V lost 2 bases, and 3 bases had no gene match. The CDR3 reads CASSERTGTQETQYF. CDR3 DNA: TGTGCCAGCAGTGAAAGGACAGGGACCCAAGAGACCCAGTACTTC.

The chain is built from TRBV4-3 and TRBJ2-1; 9 positions agree with TRBD2. The CDR3 runs to 14 residues. Germline CDR1 reads LGHNA; CDR2 reads YSLEER. The V and J ends lost 1 base and 10 bases, in that order; junction bases with no gene match: 5. The CDR3, as DNA: TGCGCCAGCAGCCAAGCCTCGACTAGCGGCGAGCAGTTCTTC. It encodes CASSQASTSGEQFF.

With regard to this clone: Distinct nucleotide sequences in the sample also encode this CDR3. The chain combines TRBV9 with TRBJ2-1; D may be TRBD2 (5 bases). Germline V gene sequence: CDR1 SGDLS, CDR2 YYNGEE. The V end was cut by 0 bases, the J end by 0 bases, with 10 bases between. This CDR3 spans 16 amino acids. CDR3 coding DNA: TGTGCCAGCAGCGTAGGAGGGCGAAGCTCCTACAATGAGCAGTTCTTC. It codes for CASSVGGRSSYNEQFF.

The chain couples TRBV19 to TRBJ2-5, with 11 bases fitting TRBD2. This CDR3 has 16 residues. Germline V gene data show CDR1 as LNHDA and CDR2 as SQIVND (reference sequence). Losses at the gene ends were 4 bases for V and 0 bases for J; bases not matched to a gene: 4. The CDR3 DNA sequence: TGTGCCAGTAGTACCGGGACTAGCGGACACCAAGAGACCCAGTACTTC. Amino acid sequence: CASSTGTSGHQETQYF.

This chain connects TRBV28 to TRBJ2-7; the D is unclear. The CDR3 spans 16 residues. Trimming pared 2 bases from V and 1 base from J, leaving 15 bases between. Germline loops: CDR1 MDHEN, CDR2 SYDVKM. The CDR3 reads CASSLSPRLGSYEQYV. DNA for the CDR3: TGTGCCAGCAGTTTAAGTCCTCGTCTTGGTTCCTACGAGCAGTACGTC.

A few counts support this clone. The chain carries TRBV4-3 and TRBJ2-1; D not resolved. Germline lookup yields CDR1 LGHNA and CDR2 YSLEER. The V and J ends lost 0 bases and 4 bases respectively, with 10 bases between them. CDR3 length: 15 amino acids. CDR3: CASSQDLEKYNEQFF. The CDR3 bases are TGCGCCAGCAGCCAAGATCTTGAGAAGTACAATGAGCAGTTCTTC.

This clone has only a few counts. V and J are TRBV5-6 and TRBJ2-3; D remains ambiguous. Trimming took 4 bases from V and 6 from J, leaving 9 bases between them. The CDR3 has 12 amino acids. CDR1 and CDR2 (germline): SGHDT, YYEEEE. DNA for the CDR3: TGTGCCAGCAGCCTCCAGACCGATACGCAGTATTTT. Translation: CASSLQTDTQYF.

In this sample, this clone turned up a few times. The rearrangement joins TRBV7-2 to TRBJ2-2; perhaps TRBD1 as D (5 bases). The CDR3 is 15 amino acids. Between the trimmed V and J ends, which lost 6 bases and 2 bases, there was a span of 13 bases. Germline CDR1 and CDR2: SGHTA and FQGNSA. The DNA for the CDR3 is TGTGCCAGCAGACGCGACAGTTCTAACACCGGGGAGCTGTTTTTT. Its protein product is CASRRDSSNTGELFF.

This clone was detected only a few times. This chain links TRBV5-1 with TRBJ2-1; D not certain. The CDR3 length is 14 residues. CDR1 and CDR2 (germline): SGHRS, YFSETQ. Trimming shortened V by 7 bases and J by 0 bases, and 11 bases separated the two germline ends. The DNA of the CDR3 is TGCGCCAGCGCTCCACCAGGCTCCTACAATGAGCAGTTCTTC. Its translation is CASAPPGSYNEQFF.

This clone was counted only a few times. J is TRBJ2-5 and V is TRBV30; 7 nucleotides line up with TRBD1. This CDR3 contains 15 residues. Germline V CDR1 and CDR2: GTSNPN, SVGIG (reference sequence). V lost 3 bases, J lost 5 bases, and 12 bases stayed unmatched. CDR3 loop: CAWRRGRRFEETQYF. CDR3 nucleotides: TGTGCCTGGAGAAGGGGGCGCAGATTTGAGGAGACCCAGTACTTC.

The table lists this clone with many counts. The V call is TRBV30, the J call TRBJ2-1, with 7 bases identical to TRBD2. Trimming cost V 5 bases and J 1 base; bases outside gene matches: 5. CDR1 is GTSNPN and CDR2 is SVGIG in the germline V gene (reference sequence). The CDR3 is 14 amino acids. The CDR3 reads CAWYRRGSYNEQFF. As DNA, the CDR3 is TGTGCCTGGTATCGGCGGGGGTCCTACAATGAGCAGTTCTTC. The full variable domain, completed using reference TRBV30 and TRBJ2-1, is SQTIHQWPATLVQPVGSPLSLECTVEGTSNPNLYWYRQAAGRGLQLLFYSVGIGQISSEVPQNLSASRPQDRQFILSSKKLLLSDSGFYLCAWYRRGSYNEQFFGPGTRLTVL.

The CDR3 loop is CASSLDLGGGEQYV. The CDR3 nucleotides read TGTGCCAGCAGCTTAGATCTGGGAGGGGGCGAGCAGTACGTC. The chain has TRBV11-2 and TRBJ2-7; D possibly corresponds to TRBD2 (7 bases). CDR1 and CDR2 (germline): SGHAT, FQNNGV. CDR3 length equals 14 residues. V lost 0 bases and J lost 6, with 12 bases in between.

The chain uses TRBV30 and TRBJ1-1, with D unresolved. Germline CDR1 reads GTSNPN; CDR2 reads SVGIG (reference sequence). There are 14 residues in the CDR3. V was pared by 1 base and J by 2 bases, with 11 bases between. CDR3 nucleotide sequence: TGTGCCTGGAGTGGCGGTCCAATAAACACTGAAGCTTTCTTT. Residues: CAWSGGPINTEAFF.

In this sample, this clone turned up a few times. CDR3 nucleotides: TGTGCCAGCCTCAGGGGCGCGAACACCGGGGAGCTGTTTTTT. It codes for CASLRGANTGELFF. The V gene is TRBV7-9, the J gene TRBJ2-2; tentative D call: TRBD1 (6 bases). Germline V CDR1 and CDR2: SEHNR, FQNEAQ (reference sequence). The CDR3 runs to 14 residues. With 8 bases removed from V and 0 bases from J, the gap between germline ends came to 10 bases.

This rearrangement joins TRBV5-4 to TRBJ2-1, with TRBD2 identical over 10 bases. The ends lost 0 bases at V and 8 bases at J; junction bases unmatched: 5. CDR1 SGHNT and CDR2 YYREEE come from the germline V gene (reference sequence). The CDR3 is 15 residues long. The CDR3 sequence: CASSLAQRGGHEQFF. As DNA, the CDR3 is TGTGCCAGCAGCTTGGCCCAGCGGGGGGGCCATGAGCAGTTCTTC.

The chain has TRBV28 and TRBJ2-1; TRBD2 is a possible D gene (7 bases). CDR3 size: 15 residues. Germline V gene lookup returns CDR1 MDHEN and CDR2 SYDVKM. Trimming removed 8 bases at V and 1 base at J, with 15 bases between. CDR3 sequence (DNA): TGTGCCAGCGAGGGGGGGGCCGTATCCTACAATGAGCAGTTCTTC. This gives the protein CASEGGAVSYNEQFF. Full variable domain (missing parts from reference TRBV28 and TRBJ2-1): DVKVTQSSRYLVKRTGEKVFLECVQDMDHENMFWYRQDPGLGLRLIYFSYDVKMKEKGDIPEGYSVSREKKERFSLILESASTNQTSMYLCASEGGAVSYNEQFFGPGTRLTVL.

The V call is TRBV2, the J call TRBJ2-7; D uncertain. Germline values: CDR1 SNHLY, CDR2 FYNNEI. Trimming left V 6 bases short and J 3 bases short, with 12 bases between. CDR3 size: 13 residues. The CDR3 sequence: CASSPRENYEQYF. The CDR3 bases are TGTGCCAGCAGCCCTAGGGAAAACTACGAGCAGTACTTC.

There are a few counts of this clone. This chain connects TRBV5-4 to TRBJ2-1; 12 nucleotides agree with TRBD1. In germline, CDR1 is SGHNT, CDR2 YYREEE (reference sequence). This CDR3 is 16 amino acids long. Germline trimming cut 2 bases from V and 12 bases from J; bases unmatched to any gene: 12. The CDR3 region is CASSFRDRGPGSRQFF. For the CDR3, the DNA is TGTGCCAGCAGCTTCCGGGACAGGGGGCCGGGCTCTAGGCAGTTCTTC.